This TCR beta chain was sequenced in a study of T-cell reconstitution after alpha-beta-depleted transplantation in children. V dropped 0 bases and J dropped 5 bases, with 16 bases sitting between them. Looked up from germline, CDR1 is SQVTM and CDR2 is ANQGSEA. CDR3 size: 15 residues. This clonotype was counted between two and nine times. What it recognizes is unknown. Study observations and caveats: Reportedly, only several hundred clones from non-depleted graft cells drove alpha-beta T-cell counts at about two months. There were some patients whose high TCRbeta diversity at day 60 came from surviving recipient T cells and thymic progenitors. When one year had passed after transplant, most T-cell counts and diversity came from newly produced T cells.

TCRbeta library construction was performed incorporating unique molecular identifiers. MiXCR, applied by TCRdb to the PCR reads, yields one record per CDR3 protein. The table shows about 1,000,000 distinct CDR3 sequences, with roughly 29% occurring only once. This rearrangement joins TRBV29-1 to TRBJ2-5, with TRBD1 as a possible D gene (5 bases). Specimen: PBMCs, mostly from graft donor cells, collected 360 days after TCRalphabeta/CD19-depleted stem cell transplant. This TCR was recovered from a boy less than two years old who had a stem cell transplant for SCID, so the T cells may come from the graft donor. This chain's CDR3 is CSVEDRWGRVETQYF. DNA of the CDR3: TGCAGCGTTGAAGATCGGTGGGGCAGGGTGGAGACCCAGTACTTC.